This TCR beta chain was sequenced during a study of OX40 agonist ivuxolimab in advanced cancers. Looking at the study overall: Hepatocellular carcinoma, melanoma, renal cell or head and neck cancer affected the dose-escalation patients.

This clone was seen only a few times. Its antigen remains unidentified. On cycle 4 day 1 and cycle 7 day 1, as well as at baseline, blood was sampled. CDR3 size: 11 residues. The germline V gene has CDR1 SQVTM and CDR2 ANQGSEA. The V segment lost 6 bases and the J segment 7 bases; nucleotides outside the gene matches: 5. Only in-frame clones appear in the TCRdb table, and some are missing; sequencing was by immunoSEQ multiplex PCR. The table has almost 70,000 clones, more than 80% seen once; the top ten hold around 8.3%. Study results and limitations: Some patients who did not respond also had low normalized T-cell clonal expansion.

Material: CD4+ or CD8+ T cells sorted from blood, obtained in a trial of the OX40 agonist ivuxolimab. The gene calls are TRBV29-1 and TRBJ2-5; 7 bases match TRBD2. The TCR sequence derives from an adult with an advanced solid tumor such as melanoma, head and neck, liver or kidney cancer. The CDR3 sequence: CSVGGSGTQYF. CDR3 coding DNA: TGCAGCGTGGGAGGGAGTGGGACCCAGTACTTC. Based on the CDR3 plus reference TRBV29-1 and TRBJ2-5, the full variable domain is SAVISQKPSRDICQRGTSLTIQCQVDSQVTMMFWYRQQPGQSLTLIATANQGSEATYESGFVIDKFPISRPNLTFSTLTVSNMSPEDSSIYLCSVGGSGTQYFGPGTRLLVL.